This section outlines one T cell receptor beta chain sequence together with its context. There is no known antigen for this receptor. The input lacks base qualities; no much larger clone sits a single base away. The sample is drawn from a study of cytomegalovirus exposure and HLA in healthy donors (dated by TCRdb to about 2017). For context, the study as a whole: In an earlier analysis of approximately 500 of the donors, 276 Gb of sequence data and about 110 million unique TCR beta sequences from roughly 180 million T cells were reported. The study was designed to test whether signatures of past pathogen exposure could be identified by cataloging public T cell receptors. Typing coverage varied by locus: roughly 620-640 donors for A, B, C, DRB1 and DQB1; approximately 520 for DQA1; some 610 for DPA1; roughly 450 for DPB1. Donor age, sex, ethnicity and CMV serostatus were compiled together with the repertoire data. To predict cytomegalovirus infection status, the study combined high-throughput TCR immunosequencing, statistical association of individual TCRs with disease status, and machine learning. Five DR-DQ haplotypes were handled as single units for association and clustering, since linkage in the cohort was strong. A later analysis re-analyzed previously published TCR beta repertoires from roughly 690 donors and added high-resolution HLA genotyping to study TCR occurrence patterns. Rather than drawing on any new phenotypic data, the later analysis identified candidate immune exposures from TCR beta sequences and the way those sequences occurred across donors. The T cell repertoires of around 670 subjects were profiled by immunosequencing and related to cytomegalovirus serostatus. To decide whether each TCR beta V gene segment behaved as functional or pseudogenic, an earlier analysis of some 540 of the donors relied on high-throughput TCR beta sequencing. Among about 360 genotyped donors of the cohort, an average of approximately 240,000 unique TCR beta nucleotide sequences were sequenced per donor, roughly a sixth of them non-productive. Of the 350 to 450 genotyped donors, roughly 80% were placed in the genetic ancestry cluster associated with self-reported Caucasian donors. A later genetic analysis used genome-wide SNP genotypes for about 60% of the 666 donors, treating that subset as a discovery cohort. Every repertoire in the discovery cohort had been generated on one and the same sequencing platform. A separate validation cohort of over a hundred different subjects was used in addition to the approximately 700-subject first cohort. HLA typing included class I and class II loci at four-digit resolution. Roughly 290 gigabases of sequencing data and around 85 million unique TCR sequences made up an early release that covered 500 to 700 HLA-typed donors. The full study reports these points: In a later analysis, several top co-occurrence clusters were reported to appear linked to parvovirus B19, influenza, CMV and Epstein-Barr virus. The 87-base-pair reads could not distinguish some IMGT-functional V segments, including TRBV6-2 and TRBV6-3, so those segments were excluded. At a false discovery rate of 0.05, a later analysis linked under 20,000 TCR beta sequences to specific HLA alleles. Roughly uniform sequencing depth across donors was assumed in presence/absence analyses, although this assumption may not hold. In an earlier analysis of 450 to 750 of the donors, most TCR beta V segments appeared in productive rearrangements about 87% or about 30% of the time, broadly matching IMGT annotations. Because counts were too low, more than 15 rarely observed V segments, including chromosome 9 orphons, were left out of the earlier analysis of approximately 500 of the donors. This cohort had only TCR beta chains sequenced, and the lack of alpha or paired-chain data limited which features could be detected. The sequencing pipeline was judged likely to have produced a cluster of highly shared sequence variants as a technical artifact. A further reported finding was that TCR beta sequences accurately predicted the HLA-A and HLA-B alleles for most subjects in the first cohort. In a later genetic analysis, fewer N-insertions in productive TCRs were reported among donors in an Asian-associated ancestry cluster than the roughly 640-donor mean. HLA typing was unavailable for some donors at each locus, so association tests used only the typed subset. Linkage disequilibrium might explain the correlated functional status among segregating V segments, but an unknown experimental factor could not be excluded. In a later analysis, HLA-associated TCR beta chains were found to be more clonally expanded and to have lower generation probabilities than equally common non-associated chains. The study gave a list of about 150 TCR beta chains associated with cytomegalovirus. The classifier was reported to diagnose cytomegalovirus status with high specificity and sensitivity in both the original and validation cohorts. CMV serostatus was the only immune exposure information available for the cohort. According to a later analysis, TCR association rates differed among HLA loci, with DRB1 alleles showing the most associated TCRs and HLA-C alleles showing the fewest. According to a later analysis, most CMV-associated TCR beta chains appeared to be HLA-restricted, and the HLA associations seemed to be driven largely by CMV exposure. Most TCR sequences were seen in very few donors, while some public TCRs were found in many individuals. In vitro tests confirmed that a few of the cytomegalovirus-associated TCR beta chains recognize cytomegalovirus antigens. Assigning TCR associations to individual alleles was difficult when HLA alleles, especially DR and DQ, strongly co-occurred. The authors suggested that the approach could potentially be extended to other disease states and immunological phenotypes. A later genetic analysis associated a missense DCLRE1C variant with V-gene and J-gene trimming of TCR beta chains, and an independent cohort replicated the association.

The cohort was made up of 500 to 850 healthy bone marrow donors. At the time of sampling, all cohort members were nominally healthy, though unrecorded immune exposures were likely present. The donor was CMV seronegative and was included in the group of 352 seronegative cohort members. A peripheral blood sample was collected from each donor, and TCR beta sequencing was performed on peripheral blood mononuclear cells. Genomic DNA extraction from the blood cell samples was performed with the Qiagen DNeasy Blood Extraction Kit. Trimming takes 5 bases off V and 0 bases off J; junction bases not matched to a gene: 6. Including cysteine and phenylalanine, the CDR3 has 17 amino acids. The entry retains the CDR3 DNA only, 51 bases that are in frame from base 1. CDR1 KGHSH and CDR2 LQKENI were looked up in the germline V gene. To prepare the library, the immunoSEQ multiplex PCR assay was applied. The multiplex PCR relied on a mix of 60 forward primers for TCR Vbeta segments and 13 reverse primers for TCR Jbeta segments. The CDR3 region of rearranged TCR beta genes was amplified from genomic DNA with a multiplex PCR assay. On the Illumina HiSeq System, the amplified TCR beta libraries were sequenced as 87-base-pair reads. On the authors' methods: In a later analysis, approximately 74 million unique TCR beta chains were counted across the roughly 700 repertoires, and approximately 11 million of these chains were shared by at least two donors. To remove PCR and sequencing errors, raw reads were error-corrected and collapsed into unique sequences using a nearest-neighbor algorithm that merged closely related sequences. Alignment of CDR3 sequences to IMGT reference sequences was used to assign V, D and J gene segments. For a sequence to be retained, at least a six-nucleotide match to both a V gene segment and a J gene segment was required. A rearrangement counted as productive if the CDR3 had no stop codons and remained in frame with V and J, and every other rearrangement counted as non-productive. CDR3 was defined by IMGT convention, running from the second conserved V-encoded cysteine to the conserved J-encoded phenylalanine. In an earlier analysis of more than 550 of the donors, sequences lacking an unambiguous match to a single V gene segment were excluded. In an earlier analysis of about 590 of the donors, a V segment was called functional when productive rearrangements were above 56.7%, and segregating when the standard deviation between donors exceeded 5%. A statistical classification framework was developed to diagnose cytomegalovirus status using the catalog of TCR beta chain sequences. V and J gene assignment, in a later analysis, came from comparing TCR nucleotide sequences with IMGT/GENE-DB human TR gene sequences. A later analysis assigned CDR3 sequences and most-parsimonious VDJ recombination scenarios with the TCRdist pipeline. In a later analysis, each TCR beta chain was defined by its CDR3 amino acid sequence together with its V-gene family, and reads without a unique V-gene family were excluded. To address suspected cross-contamination and a sequencing artifact, a later analysis removed around 590 highly shared, low-generation-probability nucleotide sequences. For each public chain, a later analysis derived a clonal expansion index from normalized ranks of inferred template counts within each repertoire. Generation probabilities in a later analysis came from a VDJ recombination model fitted to out-of-frame rearrangements, and those results were checked against IGoR. In a later analysis, TCR-TCR, TCR-HLA and TCR-CMV co-occurrence was scored with hypergeometric tests, and a repertoire-size bias correction was applied to TCR pairs. To estimate false discovery rates, a later analysis permuted the HLA or CMV assignments 20 times. In a later analysis, co-occurring TCRs were grouped using DBSCAN, with TCRdist sequence similarity added in when clustering inside HLA-allele-positive subsets. Co-occurrence clustering excluded repertoires with fewer than 30,000 or more than 120,000 public chains, plus five with anomalous nucleotide sharing. Drawn from immuneACCESS, this table holds only the in-frame rearrangements with V and J called that TCRdb kept. Clones are partly lost; checked studies trace under half to an unresolved V gene and leave the rest unexplained. The D gene and trimming were derived from the DNA, and the V and J assignments and clone size from that table. This sample has about 120,000 clones in its table, and about two thirds of those were observed once. The top ten clones comprise approximately 3.8% of the sample.

Rearrangement joined TRBV18 to TRBJ2-3; TRBD2 aligns with 12 central bases. The sample taken for sequencing was PBMCs. The clonotype was recovered from a man aged 25-40 years in good health and CMV-seronegative. The CDR3 protein sequence reads: CASSSGLAGLSTDTQYF. The DNA sequence reads TGTGCCAGCTCATCTGGACTAGCGGGGCTGAGCACAGATACGCAGTATTTT. The entire variable domain, with the stretches around the CDR3 drawn from the reference TRBV18 and TRBJ2-3 proteins, is NAGVMQNPRHLVRRRGQEARLRCSPMKGHSHVYWYRQLPEEGLKFMVYLQKENIIDESGMPKERFSAEFPKEGPSILRIQQVVRGDSAAYFCASSSGLAGLSTDTQYFGPGTRLTVL.